Listed here are 4 T cell receptor beta chains from one sample, sequenced in a study of patients and donors after allogeneic stem cell transplantation. TCRdb passed the RT-PCR reads through MiXCR, listing each CDR3 protein once. Of 150,000 to 200,000 distinct CDR3 sequences in the sample, 30% are singletons; the top ten hold around 3.2%. The sequencing input was blood, either unsorted or a sorted T cell fraction (not recorded which). These receptors were taken from a human donor who was either an allogeneic HSCT recipient or a stem cell or donor lymphocyte infusion donor (not recorded which). It is not recorded whose cells these are; they may come from a transplant donor.

This chain links TRBV30 with TRBJ1-4; no clear D gene. V lost 7 bases to trimming and J lost 8 bases, with 14 bases between them. Looked up from germline, CDR1 is GTSNPN and CDR2 is SVGIG (reference sequence). CDR3 length equals 12 residues. The CDR3, as DNA: TGTGCCTCCAGTGTAAATAGCGAAAAACTGTTTTTT. Translating gives CASSVNSEKLFF.

This clonotype showed up just a few times. The chain employs TRBV4-3 and TRBJ1-5; D might be TRBD1 (6 bases). The CDR3 spans 16 residues. V shed 2 bases and J shed 4 bases, with 15 bases lying between them. From germline, CDR1 is LGHNA and CDR2 YSLEER. CDR3 loop: CASSQIRGYGNQPQHF. For the CDR3, the DNA is TGCGCCAGCAGCCAAATCAGGGGCTATGGGAATCAGCCCCAGCATTTT.

CDR3 residues: CASSQGPLSWGIEQFF. CDR3 DNA: TGCGCCAGCAGCCAGGGCCCTTTAAGCTGGGGTATTGAGCAGTTCTTC. The rearrangement uses TRBV4-3 and TRBJ2-1, with no clear D. V was clipped by 3 bases and J by 9 bases, with 21 bases between them. The germline V gene has CDR1 LGHNA and CDR2 YSLEER. This CDR3 spans 16 amino acids.

This clonotype has a count of ten or more. This chain links TRBV24-1 with TRBJ1-2, with no clear D. Germline values: CDR1 KGHDR, CDR2 SFDVKD. The CDR3 contains 13 residues. The V end was cut by 4 bases, the J end by 1 base, with 6 bases between. DNA for the CDR3: TGTGCCACCAGTGAGCAGTTTAACTATGGCTACACCTTC. It translates to CATSEQFNYGYTF.